Each of the 23 T cell receptor beta chains below was sequenced from the same sample in a study of T cell repertoires in cytomegalovirus infection. A single record per CDR3 protein comes from TCRdb applying MiXCR to the reads. Among more than 400,000 distinct CDR3 sequences listed, around 27% were seen once. The sequencing sample was made of PBMCs. The receptors originated from a human donor in good health (CMV status not recorded). Some clones in this sample may be carry-over from other donors' samples.

The chain links TRBV7-2 to TRBJ2-3; 11 nucleotides match TRBD2. CDR1 and CDR2 (germline): SGHTA, FQGNSA. This CDR3 has 16 amino acids. V was pared by 4 bases and J by 4 bases, with 7 bases of the junction left unmatched. CDR3 bases: TGTGCCAGCAGCTCCCGGGGGACTAGCGGTGCAGATACGCAGTATTTT. Residues: CASSSRGTSGADTQYF.

This clonotype has only a few counts. The chain links TRBV4-1 to TRBJ1-2; 8 bases fit TRBD1. Unmatched junction bases numbered 17, after V lost 0 bases and J lost 2 bases. Germline V gene lookup returns CDR1 MGHRA and CDR2 YSYEKL. There are 20 residues in the CDR3. The CDR3 is CASSQEMGGTGVSINYGYTF. The CDR3 nucleotides read TGCGCCAGCAGCCAAGAGATGGGGGGGACAGGTGTTTCAATAAACTATGGCTACACCTTC.

This clonotype was counted a few times. V and J are TRBV7-3 and TRBJ1-2; TRBD1 is a possible D gene (5 bases). The CDR3 contains 15 residues. Germline V gene data show CDR1 as SGHTA and CDR2 as FQGTGA. V was clipped by 5 bases and J by 5 bases, with 18 bases between them. The CDR3 region has the DNA TGTGCCAGCAGCCATTCAGGGTCTCGTGAATATGGCTACACCTTC. Translating gives CASSHSGSREYGYTF.

There are many counts of this clonotype. The chain combines TRBV7-2 with TRBJ2-7; D is possibly TRBD1 (5 bases). CDR1 is SGHTA, CDR2 FQGNSA, per germline. The CDR3 loop spans 14 amino acids. The germline V and J ends were trimmed by 2 bases and 5 bases, with 13 bases remaining between them. The CDR3 region is CASSLLGRADEQYF. The CDR3 nucleotides read TGTGCCAGCAGCTTACTGGGCAGGGCGGACGAGCAGTACTTC.

This clonotype was counted ten times or more. The V call is TRBV7-2, the J call TRBJ2-5; tentatively, D is TRBD2 (5 bases). Trimming shortened V by 5 bases and J by 4 bases, and 17 bases separated the two germline ends. The CDR3 has 15 residues. The germline gives CDR1 SGHTA, CDR2 FQGNSA. The DNA for the CDR3 is TGTGCCAGCAGCCGCGGGCGGATTAAGGGAGAGACCCAGTACTTC. Encoded protein: CASSRGRIKGETQYF.

V is TRBV20-1 and J is TRBJ2-3; D is undetermined. The CDR3 has 13 residues. The V and J ends lost 3 bases and 4 bases respectively, with 11 bases between them. Germline V lookup: CDR1 DFQATT, CDR2 SNEGSKA (reference sequence). The CDR3 region is CSASWQYADTQYF. Here the CDR3 DNA reads TGCAGTGCTAGCTGGCAGTATGCAGATACGCAGTATTTT.

The chain uses TRBV6-2 or TRBV6-3 and TRBJ2-4; 12 bases are a match to TRBD2. This CDR3 is 15 amino acids long. Germline V CDR1 and CDR2: MNHEY, SVGEGT. V lost 5 bases to trimming and J lost 5 bases; unmatched junction nucleotides: 4. CDR3 in DNA: TGTGCCAGCAGTGACGGGACTAGCGGGCAAAACATTCAGTACTTC. This encodes CASSDGTSGQNIQYF.

There are a few counts of this clonotype. The chain couples TRBV28 to TRBJ2-3; 9 bases are shared with TRBD1. The V gene's germline CDR1 is MDHEN and CDR2 SYDVKM. The CDR3 has 13 amino acids. Trimming removed 4 bases from V and 5 bases from J; junction bases left unmatched: 1. CDR3 amino acids: CASSWTGEDTQYF. CDR3 nucleotides: TGTGCCAGCAGTTGGACAGGGGAAGATACGCAGTATTTT.

The J gene is TRBJ1-4, the V gene TRBV24-1; TRBD1 might be the D (6 bases). Trimming stripped 4 bases from V and 8 bases from J, with 16 bases between. The germline CDR1 and CDR2 sequences are KGHDR and SFDVKD. The CDR3 runs 15 residues. DNA of the CDR3: TGTGCCACCAGTGACCCGCGGGGGGCGGGCGAAAAACTGTTTTTT. This codes for CATSDPRGAGEKLFF.

At least ten counts were recorded for this clonotype. J is TRBJ2-1 and V is TRBV7-2; 12 bases are a match to TRBD2. CDR3 size: 15 residues. The ends lost 4 bases at V and 6 bases at J; junction bases unmatched: 4. Germline V CDR1 and CDR2: SGHTA, FQGNSA. CDR3 loop: CASSSSGRARNEQFF. In DNA, the CDR3 is TGTGCCAGCAGCTCTAGCGGGAGGGCGCGCAATGAGCAGTTCTTC.

This clonotype was seen more than once but under ten times. The CDR3 region has the DNA TGTGCCAGCAGCTTAATACCCGGGGGGTTGGAAGAGACCCAGTACTTC. As protein: CASSLIPGGLEETQYF. The chain carries TRBV7-3 and TRBJ2-5, with TRBD2 matching over 7 bases. CDR1 SGHTA and CDR2 FQGTGA come from the germline V gene. Trimming removed 1 base from V and 3 bases from J; junction bases left unmatched: 8. The CDR3 has 16 amino acids.

The genes are TRBV7-3 and TRBJ2-1; a weak D match, TRBD2 (6 bases). Germline V gives CDR1 SGHTA, CDR2 FQGTGA. The CDR3 runs 13 residues. Trimming took 5 bases from V and 8 from J, leaving 13 bases between them. Written as DNA, the CDR3 is TGTGCCAGCAGCCCGGTGCGGGATCATGAGCAGTTCTTC. It codes for CASSPVRDHEQFF.

This clonotype was seen repeatedly, ten times or more. The V and J genes are TRBV11-2 and TRBJ1-4; possible D gene TRBD1, 6 bases. CDR1 SGHAT and CDR2 FQNNGV come from the germline V gene. V lost 6 bases to trimming and J lost 8 bases, with 25 bases between them. The CDR3 covers 17 residues. The CDR3 is CASSFRTGSGEGEKLFF. DNA of the CDR3: TGTGCCAGCAGTTTTAGAACTGGGTCAGGGGAAGGAGAAAAACTGTTTTTT.

This clonotype has a handful of counts. V usage is TRBV29-1 and J usage is TRBJ2-1; 10 bases match TRBD1. CDR1 is SQVTM and CDR2 is ANQGSEA in the germline V gene. The CDR3 covers 13 residues. The ends lost 7 bases at V and 4 bases at J; junction bases unmatched: 4. CDR3 coding DNA: TGCAGCGCCCGACAGGGGGCTTACAATGAGCAGTTCTTC. This codes for CSARQGAYNEQFF.

The chain has TRBV6-5 and TRBJ1-3; possible D gene TRBD1, 6 bases. CDR3 length: 14 residues. Germline lookup yields CDR1 MNHEY and CDR2 SVGAGI. The ends were cut back, 5 bases at V and 0 bases at J, with 8 bases in the middle. CDR3 sequence: CASSPTGSGNTIYF. The CDR3 nucleotides are TGTGCCAGCAGTCCGACAGGCTCTGGAAACACCATATATTTT.

The chain employs TRBV19 and TRBJ1-3; 7 bases align to TRBD1. V was pared by 4 bases and J by 2 bases, with 2 bases of the junction left unmatched. This CDR3 has 14 amino acids. The V gene's germline CDR1 is LNHDA and CDR2 SQIVND (reference sequence). The CDR3 protein is CASSTGTAGNTIYF. The CDR3 DNA reads TGTGCCAGTAGTACCGGGACAGCTGGAAACACCATATATTTT. Based on the CDR3 plus reference TRBV19 and TRBJ1-3, the full variable domain is DGGITQSPKYLFRKEGQNVTLSCEQNLNHDAMYWYRQDPGQGLRLIYYSQIVNDFQKGDIAEGYSVSREKKESFPLTVTSAQKNPTAFYLCASSTGTAGNTIYFGEGSWLTVV.

In its sample, this clonotype was seen a few times. The chain is built from TRBV10-3 and TRBJ2-1; 10 bases align to TRBD2. This CDR3 has 14 amino acids. J gave up 3 bases and V 5 bases, and 1 base lay outside the gene matches. The V gene's germline CDR1 is ENHRY and CDR2 SYGVKD. The CDR3: CAISSSGGYNEQFF. The CDR3 nucleotides are TGTGCCATCAGTTCTAGCGGGGGCTACAATGAGCAGTTCTTC.

This clonotype came up a few times. The chain has TRBV20-1 and TRBJ1-1, with TRBD1 matching 7 bases. The germline gives CDR1 DFQATT, CDR2 SNEGSKA (reference sequence). This CDR3 comprises 13 residues. V dropped 3 bases and J dropped 7; count of bases not matched to a gene: 8. In nucleotides, the CDR3 is TGCAGTGCTAGTATCGACAGGGTAGGTGAAGCTTTCTTT. Encoded protein: CSASIDRVGEAFF.

The chain uses TRBV6-1 and TRBJ2-1, with D perhaps matching TRBD1 or TRBD2 (5 bases each). This CDR3 is 11 amino acids long. The V end lost 4 bases, the J end lost 12 bases, and 10 bases lay between the germline ends. Germline V gives CDR1 MNHNS, CDR2 SASEGT. The CDR3 coding sequence is TGTGCCAGCAGTGGTACCGGGACGCAGTTCTTC. Amino acids: CASSGTGTQFF.

The V gene is TRBV27, the J gene TRBJ1-1; 7 bases match TRBD1. Trimming took 1 base from V and 6 from J; bases not matched to a gene: 5. This CDR3 contains 14 residues. In germline, CDR1 is MNHEY, CDR2 SMNVEV (reference sequence). Here the CDR3 DNA reads TGTGCCAGCAGTTTATATACAGGGGACCCTGAAGCTTTCTTT. Translated, it gives CASSLYTGDPEAFF.

The chain carries TRBV20-1 and TRBJ2-4; D unresolved. The CDR3 length is 14 residues. V lost 3 bases to trimming and J lost 0 bases, with 9 bases between them. CDR1 is DFQATT, CDR2 SNEGSKA, per germline (reference sequence). The CDR3 is CSASGISAKNIQYF. The CDR3 DNA follows: TGCAGTGCTAGTGGGATCTCAGCCAAAAACATTCAGTACTTC.

This clonotype was detected a few times. This chain links TRBV15 with TRBJ2-1; maybe TRBD2 (6 bases). The V gene's germline CDR1 is LNHNV and CDR2 YYDKDF (reference sequence). V dropped 1 base and J dropped 4 bases, with 23 bases sitting between them. The CDR3 runs 19 residues. The CDR3 nucleotides read TGTGCCACCAGCAGAGTTGCTAGTAATCGGTTGGCGGGATACAATGAGCAGTTCTTC. Translation gives CATSRVASNRLAGYNEQFF.

The chain uses TRBV19 and TRBJ1-5, with 8 positions matching TRBD1. The CDR3 runs 12 residues. The germline V gene encodes CDR1 LNHDA and CDR2 SQIVND (reference sequence). V lost 3 bases, J lost 11 bases, and 3 bases stayed unmatched. The CDR3 DNA sequence: TGTGCCAGTAGTATCAGGGGGCTGACCCAGCATTTT. Translation gives CASSIRGLTQHF.